The 27 T cell receptor beta chains below come from one sample, sequenced in a study of shared clonotypes between healthy human individuals. TCRdb keeps only in-frame clones here, not all; method: immunoSEQ multiplex PCR. Of 850,000 to 1,200,000 clones in the sample, around 76% were seen once. The specimen sequenced was memory CD4+ T cells sorted from blood. The subset: CD45RA-negative fraction. These receptors originate from a man aged 18 to 35 in good health.

CDR3 bases: TGTGCCAGCAGACCCCCTAGCGTAAGCACAGATACGCAGTATTTT. Translating gives CASRPPSVSTDTQYF. The chain carries TRBV6-5 and TRBJ2-3; D may be TRBD2 (6 bases). This CDR3 comprises 15 residues. Germline CDR1 and CDR2: MNHEY and SVGAGI. Trimming removed 6 bases at V and 0 bases at J, with 13 bases between.

The J gene is TRBJ1-2, the V gene TRBV28; 7 nucleotides agree with TRBD1. Per the germline V gene, CDR1 is MDHEN and CDR2 is SYDVKM. CDR3 length: 15 amino acids. The V gene end was trimmed by 6 bases and the J gene end by 1 base; junction bases not matched to a gene: 8. CDR3 in DNA: TGTGCCAGCAGAGAAAACAGGGGAATTAACTATGGCTACACCTTC. Residues: CASRENRGINYGYTF.

A note on this clone: Other DNA variants within this sample encode the same CDR3. The rearrangement links TRBV5-1 to TRBJ1-5, with no clear D. From germline, CDR1 is SGHRS and CDR2 YFSETQ. V shed 0 bases and J shed 3 bases, with 7 bases lying between them. This CDR3 has 14 amino acids. The CDR3 protein is CASSLGSYNQPQHF. CDR3 DNA sequence: TGCGCCAGCAGCTTGGGTAGCTACAATCAGCCCCAGCATTTT.

The V and J genes are TRBV10-2 and TRBJ2-3; D is possibly TRBD2 (7 bases). V lost 7 bases and J lost 3, with 11 bases in between. The CDR3 is 13 residues long. Germline V gives CDR1 WSHSY, CDR2 SAAADI. CDR3 sequence (DNA): TGCGCCAGCACGAAGGGGGGGACAGATACGCAGTATTTT. Its protein product is CASTKGGTDTQYF.

The V gene is TRBV18, the J gene TRBJ2-6; D might be TRBD1 (5 bases). Germline V gene lookup returns CDR1 KGHSH and CDR2 LQKENI. The V and J ends lost 6 bases and 0 bases respectively, with 21 bases between them. This CDR3 has 19 amino acids. DNA of the CDR3: TGTGCCAGCTCCCCTCTTCTCCGGACACGGAACTCTGGGGCCAACGTCCTGACTTTC. This codes for CASSPLLRTRNSGANVLTF.

This chain's CDR3 is CASTQGQGENIQYF. The CDR3 DNA reads as TGTGCCAGCACCCAGGGACAGGGGGAAAACATTCAGTACTTC. The chain has TRBV7-8 and TRBJ2-4; 11 nucleotides align to TRBD1. CDR3 size: 14 residues. Trimming took 7 bases from V and 5 from J; bases not matched to a gene: 4. Germline CDR1 is SGHVS and CDR2 is FQNEAQ. Drawing the rest from reference TRBV7-8 and TRBJ2-4, the complete variable domain is GAGVSQSPRYKVAKRGQDVALRCDPISGHVSLFWYQQALGQGPEFLTYFQNEAQLDKSGLPSDRFFAERPEGSVSTLKIQRTQQEDSAVYLCASTQGQGENIQYFGAGTRLSVL.

The chain employs TRBV30 and TRBJ1-1; perhaps TRBD1 as D (5 bases). The CDR3 loop spans 13 amino acids. Trimming took 5 bases from V and 0 from J, leaving 10 bases between them. Germline CDR1 reads GTSNPN; CDR2 reads SVGIG (reference sequence). CDR3 in DNA: TGTGCCTGGTGCCTGGGGGTGAACACTGAAGCTTTCTTT. Translated, it gives CAWCLGVNTEAFF.

The chain employs TRBV10-3 and TRBJ2-2; D unresolved. V lost 10 bases to trimming and J lost 3 bases, with 12 bases between them. The germline CDR1 and CDR2 sequences are ENHRY and SYGVKD. The CDR3 extends over 13 amino acids. CDR3 protein: CATFTSDTGELFF. The CDR3 nucleotides are TGTGCCACCTTCACCTCTGACACCGGGGAGCTGTTTTTT.

In DNA form, the CDR3 reads TGTGCCAGCAGCCCCGGAGACCAGAGGCGAGAAAAACTGTTTTTT. Amino acids: CASSPGDQRREKLFF. The V gene is TRBV6-5, the J gene TRBJ1-4; D gene ambiguous. The V end was cut by 6 bases, the J end by 8 bases, with 19 bases between. The CDR3 has 15 amino acids. The germline V gene encodes CDR1 MNHEY and CDR2 SVGAGI.

This CDR3 reads CASSAMGLAYEQYF. The CDR3 DNA sequence: TGTGCCAGCAGCGCGATGGGACTAGCGTACGAGCAGTACTTC. This sequence joins TRBV5-5 and TRBJ2-7; 10 positions match TRBD2. Germline V CDR1 and CDR2: SGHKS, YYEKEE (reference sequence). The CDR3 totals 14 residues. V shed 4 bases, J shed 4 bases, and the junction held 5 bases outside the gene matches.

This clone was observed at least ten times. The same CDR3 arises from other DNA sequences in this sample as well. The chain employs TRBV18 and TRBJ1-1; no reliable D call. The V end lost 3 bases, the J end lost 2 bases, and 10 bases lay between the germline ends. CDR1 KGHSH and CDR2 LQKENI come from the germline V gene. The CDR3 contains 14 residues. CDR3 residues: CASSPGRSNTEAFF. CDR3 coding DNA: TGTGCCAGCTCACCTGGGCGGAGTAACACTGAAGCTTTCTTT.

J is TRBJ2-3 and V is TRBV27, with 7 bases that match TRBD2. The CDR3 covers 13 residues. Germline V gene sequence: CDR1 MNHEY, CDR2 SMNVEV (reference sequence). The junction had 1 base not matched to a gene; V was cut back by 3 bases and J by 4 bases. The CDR3 loop reads CASSFGGADTQYF. As DNA, the CDR3 is TGTGCCAGCAGTTTTGGGGGGGCAGATACGCAGTATTTT.

Of note for this clone: Other DNA sequences in this sample translate to the same CDR3. This rearrangement joins TRBV25-1 to TRBJ2-2; D is undetermined. The ends were cut back, 1 base at V and 5 bases at J, with 5 bases in the middle. The CDR3 is 13 amino acids. Germline CDR1 and CDR2: MGHDK and SYGVNS. The DNA of the CDR3 is TGTGCCAGCAGTGAATGGGGTACCGGGGAGCTGTTTTTT. This codes for CASSEWGTGELFF.

This clone has more than one count but fewer than ten. The V and J genes are TRBV4-3 and TRBJ2-1; TRBD2 is a possible D gene (6 bases). Trimming removed 0 bases at V and 2 bases at J, with 11 bases between. The germline gives CDR1 LGHNA, CDR2 YSLEER. CDR3 length equals 16 residues. CDR3: CASSQDPGLTYNEQFF. The CDR3 nucleotides are TGCGCCAGCAGCCAAGATCCGGGACTGACCTACAATGAGCAGTTCTTC.

V gene TRBV10-3 combines with J gene TRBJ1-3; no firm D call. V shed 4 bases and J shed 4 bases, with 5 bases lying between them. Germline assignment: CDR1 ENHRY and CDR2 SYGVKD. The length of the CDR3 is 12 residues. CDR3 in DNA: TGTGCCATCAGTGGAGTGGGAAACACCATATATTTT. As protein: CAISGVGNTIYF.

The chain links TRBV19 to TRBJ1-5, with 10 bases lining up with TRBD1. This CDR3 spans 16 amino acids. V gave up 10 bases and J gave up 1 base; unmatched junction bases: 10. CDR1 is LNHDA, CDR2 SQIVND, per germline (reference sequence). In DNA form, the CDR3 reads TGTGCCACCATGAACTCGGACAGGGGGAGCAATCAGCCCCAGCATTTT. Translated, it gives CATMNSDRGSNQPQHF.

The chain recombines TRBV28 with TRBJ1-5, with D uncertain. V was pared by 3 bases and J by 6 bases, with 6 bases between. Per the germline V gene, CDR1 is MDHEN and CDR2 is SYDVKM. The CDR3 has 12 amino acids. In nucleotides, the CDR3 is TGTGCCAGCAGTTTTGTCTCTCAGCCCCAGCATTTT. Amino acids: CASSFVSQPQHF.

This clone was picked up one time. The genes are TRBV19 and TRBJ2-1; maybe TRBD2 (5 bases). CDR3 length: 12 residues. V was shortened by 5 bases and J by 9 bases, with 11 bases between the two germline ends. Germline V lookup: CDR1 LNHDA, CDR2 SQIVND (reference sequence). Here the CDR3 DNA reads TGTGCCAGTAGTGCCTCACTAGGTGAGCAGTTCTTC. It specifies CASSASLGEQFF.

The V gene is TRBV10-3, the J gene TRBJ2-1, with TRBD2 as a possible D gene (6 bases). The CDR3 is made up of 15 amino acids. Trimming stripped 6 bases from V and 2 bases from J, with 14 bases between. CDR1 is ENHRY, CDR2 SYGVKD, per germline. CDR3: CAISPRDFAYNEQFF. As DNA, the CDR3 is TGTGCCATCAGCCCCAGGGACTTTGCCTACAATGAGCAGTTCTTC.

The rearrangement uses TRBV28 and TRBJ1-2, with 7 bases that match TRBD1. The CDR3 is made up of 14 amino acids. The J segment lost 6 bases and the V segment lost 4 bases, leaving 8 bases of the junction unmatched. CDR1 and CDR2 (germline): MDHEN, SYDVKM. CDR3 sequence (DNA): TGTGCCAGCAGTTCGACAGGGAAGGCTGATGGCTACACCTTC. Its protein is CASSSTGKADGYTF.

The V gene is TRBV10-3, the J gene TRBJ2-5, with TRBD2 matching 13 bases. The end of the DNA is better explained by TRBJ2-7, so the J call may be wrong. Germline V gene lookup returns CDR1 ENHRY and CDR2 SYGVKD. The CDR3 is 14 residues long. The DNA for the CDR3 is TGTGCCATCAGTGGACTAGCGGGAGGTTACGAGCAGTACTTC. It is translated as CAISGLAGGYEQYF.

V is TRBV11-2 and J is TRBJ2-7; 11 bases match TRBD2. This CDR3 is 14 amino acids long. V shed 5 bases, J shed 2 bases, and the junction held 2 bases outside the gene matches. Germline V lookup: CDR1 SGHAT, CDR2 FQNNGV. The CDR3 spells CASSLSGRAYEQYF. CDR3 DNA: TGTGCCAGCAGCCTTAGCGGGAGGGCCTACGAGCAGTACTTC.

This clone was found a few times. This chain uses TRBV9 with TRBJ1-6; no reliable D call. Germline V gives CDR1 SGDLS, CDR2 YYNGEE. V lost 4 bases, J lost 5 bases, and 13 bases lay in between. The CDR3 totals 15 residues. The CDR3 DNA sequence: TGTGCCAGCAGCCCTTCCCGAGGTCATAATTCACCCCTCCACTTT. It yields the protein CASSPSRGHNSPLHF.

The V gene is TRBV30, the J gene TRBJ1-2, with 10 bases fitting TRBD1. The CDR3 is 13 amino acids. V lost 3 bases, J lost 4 bases, and 2 bases stayed unmatched. Germline V CDR1 and CDR2: GTSNPN, SVGIG (reference sequence). As DNA, the CDR3 is TGTGCCTGGAGCGGGACAGGGGTCTATGGCTACACCTTC. As protein: CAWSGTGVYGYTF.

The chain couples TRBV27 to TRBJ1-4; D call uncertain. The CDR3 sequence is 15 residues long. The V gene lost 2 bases and the J gene lost 5 bases, with 12 bases spanning the gap. From germline, CDR1 is MNHEY and CDR2 SMNVEV (reference sequence). This CDR3 reads CASSLRERGNEKLFF. In DNA, the CDR3 is TGTGCCAGCAGTTTACGGGAAAGAGGGAATGAAAAACTGTTTTTT.

The gene calls are TRBV5-5 and TRBJ2-3; TRBD2 matches at 13 bases. Germline CDR1 and CDR2: SGHKS and YYEKEE (reference sequence). V was pared by 2 bases and J by 1 base, with 7 bases of the junction left unmatched. There are 18 residues in the CDR3. CDR3 sequence (DNA): TGTGCCAGCAGCTTAACTAGCGGGGGGGCGTATGGCACAGATACGCAGTATTTT. Translated: CASSLTSGGAYGTDTQYF.

This clone has a single count. The chain links TRBV5-1 to TRBJ1-6; TRBD1 might be the D (5 bases). The CDR3 sequence is 15 residues long. The germline CDR1 and CDR2 sequences are SGHRS and YFSETQ. Trimming cost V 5 bases and J 7 bases, with 16 bases left between them. The DNA of the CDR3 is TGCGCCAGCAGGGACCGGGTCGGGGCCAATTCACCCCTCCACTTT. As protein: CASRDRVGANSPLHF.